This T cell receptor beta chain was obtained from a study of post-analysis software for immune sequencing data. Overall study: Relapsing-remitting, secondary progressive and progressive-relapsing forms made up the multiple sclerosis disease courses.

cDNA libraries of TCR beta carried unique molecular identifiers. When 1 to 10 million T cells were used, they gave roughly 500,000 cDNA molecules. Each CDR3 protein gets one entry after TCRdb re-called the PCR reads with MiXCR. The sample yields fewer than 600,000 distinct CDR3 sequences, roughly 45% seen once. About this clonotype: Its antigen is unidentified.

Findings of the study overall: Significantly decreased normalized Chao1 diversity was recorded for multiple sclerosis patients relative to controls.

Sample: blood. The receptor comes from a girl aged 10 to 17 with multiple sclerosis.

The CDR3 DNA sequence: TGCAGCGTTGTGCTAGCGGGAGTGGAGCAGTACTTC. Translation gives CSVVLAGVEQYF. The chain couples TRBV29-1 to TRBJ2-7; 10 nucleotides line up with TRBD2. Trimming at V came to 4 bases and at J to 7 bases, leaving 4 bases not matched to a gene. The germline CDR1 and CDR2 sequences are SQVTM and ANQGSEA. The CDR3 contains 12 residues.